The 5 T cell receptor beta chains below were found in one sample sequenced in a study of blood T cell repertoires in COVID-19. Sequencing was performed with immunoSEQ multiplex PCR; in TCRdb, only in-frame clones are kept and a portion is missing. This sample has a few hundred thousand clones; about nine tenths occur once, and the top ten carry roughly 4.1%. The specimen sequenced was peripheral blood. These receptors were obtained from a man aged 50 to 60 with acute or convalescent COVID-19.

J is TRBJ1-1 and V is TRBV4-1, with D possibly TRBD1 on 5 matching bases. Germline lookup yields CDR1 MGHRA and CDR2 YSYEKL. This CDR3 has 14 residues. V gave up 0 bases and J gave up 5 bases, with 10 bases separating them. In DNA, the CDR3 is TGCGCCAGCAGCCAAGATAGGGGTTTTACTGAAGCTTTCTTT. Its translation is CASSQDRGFTEAFF.

The CDR3 nucleotides read TGTGCCAGCAGCTTTAGCGGGGGGGGGTATACGCAGTATTTT. It encodes CASSFSGGGYTQYF. This rearrangement joins TRBV5-4 to TRBJ2-3; 11 bases map to TRBD2. J gave up 7 bases and V 2 bases, and 3 bases lay outside the gene matches. The germline V gene encodes CDR1 SGHNT and CDR2 YYREEE (reference sequence). This CDR3 contains 14 residues.

This clone came up once. The chain couples TRBV7-8 to TRBJ1-6; a possible D gene is TRBD1 (5 bases). CDR3 size: 17 residues. In germline, CDR1 is SGHVS, CDR2 FQNEAQ. Trimming removed 3 bases from V and 3 bases from J, with 15 bases in between. CDR3 sequence reads: CASSLDGTTYYNSPLHF. CDR3 bases: TGTGCCAGCAGCTTGGACGGGACTACTTACTATAATTCACCCCTCCACTTT.

The V call is TRBV6-5, the J call TRBJ1-6, with a weak D call TRBD1 (6 bases). V lost 6 bases and J lost 5, with 14 bases in between. This CDR3 has 15 residues. The germline V gene encodes CDR1 MNHEY and CDR2 SVGAGI. As DNA, the CDR3 is TGTGCCAGCAGGGGAGGGGACACCAATAATTCACCCCTCCACTTT. Its translation: CASRGGDTNNSPLHF.

This sequence joins TRBV13 and TRBJ1-2; TRBD1 might be the D (6 bases). The V gene lost 0 bases and the J gene lost 2 bases, with 19 bases spanning the gap. Germline V gene sequence: CDR1 PRHDT, CDR2 FYEKMQ (reference sequence). This CDR3 region has 18 residues. The CDR3 sequence: CASSLGSRRGGSNYGYTF. In DNA, the CDR3 is TGTGCCAGCAGCTTAGGGTCCCGCAGGGGCGGGTCAAACTATGGCTACACCTTC.